Below, 13 T cell receptor beta chains from the same sample are listed, as sequenced in a study of cytomegalovirus exposure and HLA in healthy donors. Both 60 Vbeta primers and 13 Jbeta primers went into the PCR. TCRdb keeps only in-frame clones here, not all; method: immunoSEQ multiplex PCR. Counted here are some 120,000 clones, about 69% occurring once; the ten biggest clones make up less than 4%. Sequences were obtained from PBMCs. The receptors derive from a man aged 25 to 40 in good health and CMV-seronegative.

The J gene is TRBJ2-1, the V gene TRBV5-4, with D possibly TRBD1 on 6 matching bases. The CDR3 extends over 16 amino acids. Germline V lookup: CDR1 SGHNT, CDR2 YYREEE (reference sequence). The V end was cut by 2 bases, the J end by 10 bases, with 22 bases between. The chain's CDR3 is CASSLVLLGGTGEQFF. The DNA for the CDR3 is TGTGCCAGCAGCTTAGTTTTACTAGGGGGAACGGGGGAGCAGTTCTTC.

Comments on this clone: The same CDR3 is also encoded by other DNA sequences in this sample. The CDR3 bases are TGTGCCAGCAGCCCCCCGGGGACAGATACGCAGTATTTT. This sequence encodes CASSPPGTDTQYF. This chain joins TRBV14 and TRBJ2-3, with a possible D match to TRBD2 (5 bases). CDR1 is SGHDN, CDR2 FVKESK, per germline. V shed 4 bases and J shed 3 bases, with 8 bases lying between them. The CDR3 has 13 amino acids.

This chain links TRBV6-5 with TRBJ1-2; D gene ambiguous. The CDR3 is made up of 14 amino acids. Trimming left V 4 bases short and J 5 bases short, with 14 bases between. Per germline, CDR1 MNHEY and CDR2 SVGAGI. CDR3 residues: CASSFTWGAYGYTF. The CDR3 DNA follows: TGTGCCAGCAGTTTTACTTGGGGAGCTTATGGCTACACCTTC.

The chain recombines TRBV6-5 with TRBJ2-7; TRBD1 agrees at 7 bases. V was clipped by 5 bases and J by 3 bases; unmatched bases: 7. The CDR3 sequence is 14 residues long. CDR1 MNHEY and CDR2 SVGAGI come from the germline V gene. The CDR3 DNA reads TGTGCCAGCAGTCGGGACAGCGGTTACTACGAGCAGTACTTC. Residues: CASSRDSGYYEQYF.

The chain carries TRBV5-1 and TRBJ1-4, with TRBD1 as a possible D gene (6 bases). The CDR3 loop spans 15 amino acids. The V gene lost 0 bases and the J gene lost 8 bases, with 14 bases spanning the gap. Germline CDR1 and CDR2: SGHRS and YFSETQ. The CDR3 DNA reads TGCGCCAGCAGCTTGGACCCGACAGGCCTCGAAAAACTGTTTTTT. This translates into CASSLDPTGLEKLFF.

The chain uses TRBV7-9 and TRBJ1-2, with D possibly being TRBD1 (5 bases). V was cut by 1 base and J by 6 bases, with 9 bases left in between. This CDR3 comprises 13 residues. Germline CDR1 reads SEHNR; CDR2 reads FQNEAQ (reference sequence). CDR3: CASSLEAGDGYTF. The CDR3 nucleotides are TGTGCCAGCAGCTTAGAGGCGGGGGATGGCTACACCTTC.

This clone has a handful of counts. The rearrangement uses TRBV6-5 and TRBJ1-4, with 7 bases identical to TRBD1. The ends lost 2 bases at V and 8 bases at J; junction bases unmatched: 8. This CDR3 region has 15 residues. Germline V gene lookup returns CDR1 MNHEY and CDR2 SVGAGI. The DNA of the CDR3 is TGTGCCAGCAGTTACCAGGGACAGTATGCCGAAAAACTGTTTTTT. Residues: CASSYQGQYAEKLFF.

The V call is TRBV19, the J call TRBJ1-5; 8 bases agree with TRBD1. Trimming removed 4 bases from V and 7 bases from J; junction bases left unmatched: 3. Germline loops: CDR1 LNHDA, CDR2 SQIVND (reference sequence). CDR3 size: 13 residues. DNA of the CDR3: TGTGCCAGTAGTACAGGGGGCGGGCAGCCCCAGCATTTT. Its translation is CASSTGGGQPQHF.

This chain connects TRBV27 to TRBJ2-2; a possible D gene is TRBD2 (6 bases). The V and J ends lost 6 bases and 6 bases respectively, with 11 bases between them. The CDR3 totals 13 residues. The germline V gene encodes CDR1 MNHEY and CDR2 SMNVEV (reference sequence). The CDR3 sequence is CASRLAGAGELFF. The CDR3 nucleotides read TGTGCCAGCAGACTAGCTGGGGCCGGGGAGCTGTTTTTT.

The chain has TRBV30 and TRBJ1-1; a weak D match, TRBD1 (6 bases). Germline values: CDR1 GTSNPN, CDR2 SVGIG (reference sequence). Trimming took off 3 bases at V and 2 bases at J, with 13 bases between the two ends. This CDR3 spans 14 amino acids. CDR3: CAWSPMTGNTEAFF. CDR3 bases: TGTGCCTGGAGCCCAATGACAGGAAACACTGAAGCTTTCTTT.

With regard to this clone: Other DNA sequences from this sample encode an identical CDR3 as well. The rearrangement joins TRBV13 to TRBJ2-7; no definite D call. CDR3 size: 13 residues. CDR1 is PRHDT and CDR2 is FYEKMQ in the germline V gene (reference sequence). Trimming stripped 0 bases from V and 4 bases from J, with 7 bases between. The CDR3 loop reads CASSLGSSYEQYF. The CDR3 DNA reads as TGTGCCAGCAGCTTAGGTTCGAGTTACGAGCAGTACTTC.

The chain has TRBV7-9 and TRBJ2-5; D is possibly TRBD2 (5 bases). Per the germline V gene, CDR1 is SEHNR and CDR2 is FQNEAQ (reference sequence). Trimming cost V 8 bases and J 3 bases, with 13 bases left between them. There are 13 residues in the CDR3. CDR3 sequence (DNA): TGTGCCAGCGGAAGGACTGGAGAAGAGACCCAGTACTTC. This translates into CASGRTGEETQYF.

This clone appeared once. The genes are TRBV7-8 and TRBJ1-3; TRBD1 agrees at 7 bases. The CDR3 totals 17 residues. V shed 5 bases and J 1 base; nucleotides not matched to a gene: 11. CDR1 and CDR2 from the germline V gene are SGHVS and FQNEAQ. The CDR3 sequence is CASSLWTGQSSGNTIYF. The CDR3 DNA reads as TGTGCCAGCAGCCTATGGACAGGCCAAAGTTCTGGAAACACCATATATTTT.